Included here is one T cell receptor (beta chain) sequence, with context. Primers included in the PCR were 60 Vbeta and 13 Jbeta primers. Assay used: immunoSEQ multiplex PCR; TCRdb lists only in-frame clones, some missing. This table has fewer than 110,000 clones, roughly four fifths appearing once. Though probably carrying unrecorded immune exposures, donors were nominally healthy at sampling. This specimen belongs to a study of cytomegalovirus exposure and HLA in healthy donors. The germline V and J ends were trimmed by 4 bases and 5 bases, with 14 bases remaining between them. Looked up from germline, CDR1 is LNHDA and CDR2 is SQIVND (reference sequence). This CDR3 has 14 amino acids.

The receptor's source is a man aged 18 to 29 in good health and CMV-seronegative. Sequencing was performed on PBMCs. The chain has TRBV19 and TRBJ2-5, with D tentatively TRBD1 (5 bases). The CDR3 DNA follows: TGTGCCAGTAGTAGGCAGGGTCCCTTCGAGACCCAGTACTTC. The encoded protein is CASSRQGPFETQYF.